A single sample is the source of the 3 T cell receptor beta chains below, sequenced in a study of control samples from healthy donors and cancer patients. Profiled with immunoSEQ multiplex PCR; TCRdb holds only in-frame clones, not every one. The listing contains 150,000 to 200,000 clones. The specimen sequenced was blood. The receptors originated from a young woman in good health.

The genes are TRBV2 and TRBJ1-4; 11 bases agree with TRBD1. Germline values: CDR1 SNHLY, CDR2 FYNNEI. The CDR3 spans 15 residues. J gave up 7 bases and V 6 bases, and 7 bases lay outside the gene matches. CDR3 in amino acids: CASREDRGPVEKLFF. CDR3 bases: TGTGCCAGCAGGGAGGACAGGGGGCCTGTTGAAAAACTGTTTTTT.

The chain has TRBV9 and TRBJ1-6, with TRBD1 matching 10 bases. The CDR3 has 15 amino acids. Trimming removed 3 bases from V and 10 bases from J; junction bases left unmatched: 7. Germline values: CDR1 SGDLS, CDR2 YYNGEE. The chain's CDR3 is CASSAPGTGASPLHF. CDR3 nucleotides: TGTGCCAGCAGCGCGCCCGGGACAGGGGCCTCACCCCTCCACTTT.

This rearrangement joins TRBV30 to TRBJ1-1; TRBD1 aligns across 7 bases. This CDR3 has 13 amino acids. V was clipped by 2 bases and J by 6 bases; unmatched bases: 6. Germline V gene data show CDR1 as GTSNPN and CDR2 as SVGIG (reference sequence). The CDR3 region has the DNA TGTGCCTGGAGTATGGACAGGTTCGCTGAAGCTTTCTTT. Translating it yields CAWSMDRFAEAFF.